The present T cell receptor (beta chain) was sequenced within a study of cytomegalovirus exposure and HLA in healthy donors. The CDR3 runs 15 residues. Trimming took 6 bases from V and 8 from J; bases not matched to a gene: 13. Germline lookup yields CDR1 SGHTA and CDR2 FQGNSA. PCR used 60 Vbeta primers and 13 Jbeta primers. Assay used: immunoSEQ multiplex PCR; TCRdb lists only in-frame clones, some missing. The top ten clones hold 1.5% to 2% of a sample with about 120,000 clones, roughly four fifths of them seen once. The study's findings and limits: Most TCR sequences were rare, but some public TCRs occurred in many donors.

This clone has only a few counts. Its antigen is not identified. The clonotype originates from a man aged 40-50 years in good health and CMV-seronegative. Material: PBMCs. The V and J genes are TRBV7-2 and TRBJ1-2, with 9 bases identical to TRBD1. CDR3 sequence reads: CASSFYPDRGDGYTF. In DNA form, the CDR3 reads TGTGCCAGCAGTTTCTATCCGGACAGGGGAGACGGCTACACCTTC.